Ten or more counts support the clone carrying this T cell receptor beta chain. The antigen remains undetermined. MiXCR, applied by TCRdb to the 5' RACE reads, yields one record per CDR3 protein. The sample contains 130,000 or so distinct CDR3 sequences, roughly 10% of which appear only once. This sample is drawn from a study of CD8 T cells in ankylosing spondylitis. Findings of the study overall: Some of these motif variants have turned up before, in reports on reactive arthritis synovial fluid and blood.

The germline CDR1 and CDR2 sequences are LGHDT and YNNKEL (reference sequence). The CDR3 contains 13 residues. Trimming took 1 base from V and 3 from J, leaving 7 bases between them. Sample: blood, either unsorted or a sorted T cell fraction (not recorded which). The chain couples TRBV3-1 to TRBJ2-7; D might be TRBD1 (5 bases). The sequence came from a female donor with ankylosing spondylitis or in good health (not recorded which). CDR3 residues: CASSQADSYEQYF. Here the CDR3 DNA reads TGTGCCAGCAGCCAAGCCGACAGCTACGAGCAGTACTTC.